This T cell receptor beta chain was recorded in a study of glioma-infiltrating T cells. Notes on this clonotype: Since a much larger clone is just one base distant, this may be a read error.

The iRepertoire nested amplicon-rescue multiplex PCR amplified TCR alpha and beta CDR3s from RNA. A single record per CDR3 protein comes from TCRdb applying MiXCR to the multiplex PCR reads. Here the sample spans about 110,000 distinct CDR3 sequences, 20% to 30% being singletons. Germline values: CDR1 MGHRA, CDR2 YSYEKL. The CDR3 has 16 amino acids. This TCR was recovered from a human donor with low-grade glioma or glioblastoma, undergoing nonglioma brain surgery, or in good health (not recorded which). The sequenced sample was glioma tissue, nonneoplastic brain tissue, or PBMCs (not recorded which). The chain joins TRBV4-1 to TRBJ1-3; the D is unclear. The CDR3 region is CASSQGGRTSVNTIYF. The CDR3 bases are TGCGCCAGCAGCCAAGGCGGCAGGACGTCTGTAAACACCATATATTTT.